This TCR beta chain was captured in a study of T cell clonotyping in hematopoietic cell transplantation. About the research overall: Recipient samples before transplant were obtained post-cytoreduction. Whole-study results and caveats: No sorting was done, leaving CD4 and CD8 contributions mixed.

Regarding time point: recipient sample about 28 days before transplant, after cytoreduction. Recipient blood drawn about 28 days pretransplant and days 30, 100, 180 after. Only in-frame clones appear in the TCRdb table, and some are missing; sequencing was by immunoSEQ multiplex PCR. There are 5,000 to 6,000 clones in the sample; 80% to 90% occur only once, and about 4.1% lies in the top ten. CDR3 length: 11 residues. The V and J ends lost 2 bases and 5 bases respectively, with 3 bases between them. Per the germline V gene, CDR1 is MNHEY and CDR2 is SVGAGI. This clone appeared a single time. Its antigen is still unknown.

The chain couples TRBV6-5 to TRBJ2-5; D is ambiguous. Sample: peripheral blood mononuclear cells, taken before stem cell transplant. This receptor was obtained from a man aged 55 to 70 with acute myeloid leukemia. Some clones in this sample may be carry-over from other donors' samples. The CDR3 protein is CASSYLETQYF. CDR3 DNA sequence: TGTGCCAGCAGTTACCTCGAGACCCAGTACTTC.